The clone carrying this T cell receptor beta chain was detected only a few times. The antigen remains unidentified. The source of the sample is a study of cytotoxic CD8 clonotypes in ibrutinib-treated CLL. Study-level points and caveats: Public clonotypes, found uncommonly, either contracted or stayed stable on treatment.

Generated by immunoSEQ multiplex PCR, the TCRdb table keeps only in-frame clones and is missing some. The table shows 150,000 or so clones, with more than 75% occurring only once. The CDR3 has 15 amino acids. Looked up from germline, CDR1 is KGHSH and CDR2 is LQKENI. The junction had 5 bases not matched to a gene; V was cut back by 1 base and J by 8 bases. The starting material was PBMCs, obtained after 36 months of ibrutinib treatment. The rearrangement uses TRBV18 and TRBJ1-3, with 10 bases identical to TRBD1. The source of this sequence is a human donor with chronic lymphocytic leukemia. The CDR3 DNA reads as TGTGCCAGCTCACCACGGACAGGGGGTCCGGACACCATATATTTT. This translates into CASSPRTGGPDTIYF.